This TCR beta chain was identified during a study of shared clonotypes between healthy human individuals. Study-wide results and caveats: Roughly 5% of naive CD4 clonotypes were common to a handful of donors.

As to this clone: The antigen is not known.

This CDR3 is 14 amino acids long. V shed 4 bases, J shed 7 bases, and the junction held 6 bases outside the gene matches. In germline, CDR1 is SGHRS, CDR2 YFSETQ. The method was immunoSEQ multiplex PCR; TCRdb's version includes in-frame clones alone and lacks a portion of them. This sample has about 2.2 million clones, with 90% to 95% found just once. Terminally differentiated effector memory CD45RA+ cells were excluded by CCR7 positive selection of CD45RO-negative cells. The rearrangement uses TRBV5-1 and TRBJ2-7; 12 bases match TRBD1. Source material: naive CD8+ T cells from PBMCs. The sequence was collected from a man aged 18 to 30 in good health. Some clones in this sample may be carry-over from other donors' samples. The CDR3 DNA is TGCGCCAGCAGCCCGGGACAGGGGGCGCGTGAGCAGTACTTC. Amino acid sequence: CASSPGQGAREQYF.